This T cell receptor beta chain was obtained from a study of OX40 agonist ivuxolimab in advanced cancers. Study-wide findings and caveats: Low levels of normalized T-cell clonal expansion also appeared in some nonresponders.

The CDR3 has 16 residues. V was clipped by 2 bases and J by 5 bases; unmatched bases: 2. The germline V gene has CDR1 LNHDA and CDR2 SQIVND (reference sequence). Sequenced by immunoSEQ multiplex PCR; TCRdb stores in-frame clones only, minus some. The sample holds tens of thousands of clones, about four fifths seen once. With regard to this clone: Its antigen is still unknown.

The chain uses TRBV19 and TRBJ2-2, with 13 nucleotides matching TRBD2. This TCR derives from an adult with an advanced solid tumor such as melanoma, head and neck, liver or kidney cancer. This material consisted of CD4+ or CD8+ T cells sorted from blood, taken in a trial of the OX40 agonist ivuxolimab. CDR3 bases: TGTGCCAGTAGTATAACTAGCGGGGGGGCGACCGGGGAGCTGTTTTTT. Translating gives CASSITSGGATGELFF.